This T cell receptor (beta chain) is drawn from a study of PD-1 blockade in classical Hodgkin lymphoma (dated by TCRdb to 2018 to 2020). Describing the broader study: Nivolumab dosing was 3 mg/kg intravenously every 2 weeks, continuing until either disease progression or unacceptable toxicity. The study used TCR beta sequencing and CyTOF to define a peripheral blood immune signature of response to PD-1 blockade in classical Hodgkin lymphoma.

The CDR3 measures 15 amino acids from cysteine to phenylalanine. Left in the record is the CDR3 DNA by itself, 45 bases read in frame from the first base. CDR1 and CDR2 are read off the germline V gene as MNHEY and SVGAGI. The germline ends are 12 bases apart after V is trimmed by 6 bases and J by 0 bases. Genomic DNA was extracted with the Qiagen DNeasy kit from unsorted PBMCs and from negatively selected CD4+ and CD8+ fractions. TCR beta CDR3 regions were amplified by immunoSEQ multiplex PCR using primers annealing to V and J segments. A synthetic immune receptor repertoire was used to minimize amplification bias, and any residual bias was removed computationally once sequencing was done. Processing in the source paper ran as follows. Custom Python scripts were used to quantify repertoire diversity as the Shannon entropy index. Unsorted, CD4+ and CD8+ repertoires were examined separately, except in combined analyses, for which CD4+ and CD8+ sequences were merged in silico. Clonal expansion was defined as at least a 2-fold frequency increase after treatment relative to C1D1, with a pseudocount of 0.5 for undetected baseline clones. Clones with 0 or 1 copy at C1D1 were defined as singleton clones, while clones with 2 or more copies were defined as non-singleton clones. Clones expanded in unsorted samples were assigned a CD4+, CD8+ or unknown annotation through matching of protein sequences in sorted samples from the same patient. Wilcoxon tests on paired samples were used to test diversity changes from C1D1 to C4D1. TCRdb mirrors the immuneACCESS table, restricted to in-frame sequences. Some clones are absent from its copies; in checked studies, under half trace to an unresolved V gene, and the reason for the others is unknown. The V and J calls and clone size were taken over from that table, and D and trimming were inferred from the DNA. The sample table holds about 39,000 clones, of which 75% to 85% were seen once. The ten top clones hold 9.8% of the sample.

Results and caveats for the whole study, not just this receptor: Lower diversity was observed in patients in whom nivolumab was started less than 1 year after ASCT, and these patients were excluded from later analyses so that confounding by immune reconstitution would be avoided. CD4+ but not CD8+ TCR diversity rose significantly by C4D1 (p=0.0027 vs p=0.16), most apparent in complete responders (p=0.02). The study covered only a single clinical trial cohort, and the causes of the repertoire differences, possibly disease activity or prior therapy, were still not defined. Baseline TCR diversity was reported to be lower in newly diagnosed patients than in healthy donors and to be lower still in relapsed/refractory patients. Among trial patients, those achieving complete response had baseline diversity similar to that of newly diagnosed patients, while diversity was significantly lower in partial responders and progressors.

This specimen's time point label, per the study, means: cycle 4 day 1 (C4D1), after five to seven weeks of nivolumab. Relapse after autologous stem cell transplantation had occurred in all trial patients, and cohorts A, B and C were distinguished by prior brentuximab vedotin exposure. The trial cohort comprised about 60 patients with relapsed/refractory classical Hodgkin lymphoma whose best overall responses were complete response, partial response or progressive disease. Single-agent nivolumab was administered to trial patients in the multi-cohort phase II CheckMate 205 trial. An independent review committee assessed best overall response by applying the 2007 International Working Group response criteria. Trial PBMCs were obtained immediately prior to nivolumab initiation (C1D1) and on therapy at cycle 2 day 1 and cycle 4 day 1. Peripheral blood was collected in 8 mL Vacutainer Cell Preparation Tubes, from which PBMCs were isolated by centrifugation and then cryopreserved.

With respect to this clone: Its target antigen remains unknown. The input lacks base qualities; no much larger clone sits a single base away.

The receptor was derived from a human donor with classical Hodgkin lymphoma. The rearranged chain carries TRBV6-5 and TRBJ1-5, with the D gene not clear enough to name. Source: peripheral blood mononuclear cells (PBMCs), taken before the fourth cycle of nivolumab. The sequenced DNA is TGTGCCAGCAGACCGGGATTCTATAGCAATCAGCCCCAGCATTTT. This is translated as CASRPGFYSNQPQHF.